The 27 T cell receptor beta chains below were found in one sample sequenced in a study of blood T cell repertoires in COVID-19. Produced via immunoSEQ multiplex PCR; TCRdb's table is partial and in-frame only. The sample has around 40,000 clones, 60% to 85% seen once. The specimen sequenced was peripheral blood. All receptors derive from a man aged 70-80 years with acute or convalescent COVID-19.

The CDR3 DNA sequence: TGTGCCAGCAGCCAGCGGTTAGCGGGAGGGGAGACCCAGTACTTC. Its protein is CASSQRLAGGETQYF. The rearrangement uses TRBV3-1 (or the pseudogene TRBV3-2) and TRBJ2-5; TRBD2 matches 11 bases. The CDR3 spans 15 residues. Germline assignment: CDR1 LGHDT and CDR2 YNNKEL (reference sequence). With 3 bases clipped from V and 5 bases from J, the junction kept 5 bases outside the gene matches.

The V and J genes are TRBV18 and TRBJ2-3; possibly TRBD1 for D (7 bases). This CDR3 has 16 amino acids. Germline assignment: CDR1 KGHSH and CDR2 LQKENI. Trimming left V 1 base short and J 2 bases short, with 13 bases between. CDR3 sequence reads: CASSPRQGLNTDTQYF. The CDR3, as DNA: TGTGCCAGCTCACCACGACAGGGACTTAACACAGATACGCAGTATTTT.

The CDR3 sequence is CASSHGGTGGLGYTF. DNA of the CDR3: TGTGCCAGCAGCCACGGGGGGACAGGGGGCCTTGGCTACACCTTC. This chain uses TRBV28 with TRBJ1-2; 12 bases agree with TRBD1. Looked up from germline, CDR1 is MDHEN and CDR2 is SYDVKM. V was clipped by 6 bases and J by 7 bases; unmatched bases: 9. This CDR3 has 15 amino acids.

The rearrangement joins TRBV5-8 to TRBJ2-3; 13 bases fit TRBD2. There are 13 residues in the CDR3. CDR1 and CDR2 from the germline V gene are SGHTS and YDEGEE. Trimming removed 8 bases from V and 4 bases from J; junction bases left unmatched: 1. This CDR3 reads CASGLAGADTQYF. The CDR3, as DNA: TGTGCCAGTGGACTAGCGGGAGCAGATACGCAGTATTTT.

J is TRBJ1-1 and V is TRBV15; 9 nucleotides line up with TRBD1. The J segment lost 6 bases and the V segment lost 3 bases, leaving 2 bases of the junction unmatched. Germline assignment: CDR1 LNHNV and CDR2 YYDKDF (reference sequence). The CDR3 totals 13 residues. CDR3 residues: CATSSRTGAEAFF. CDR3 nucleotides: TGTGCCACCAGCAGCCGGACAGGGGCTGAAGCTTTCTTT.

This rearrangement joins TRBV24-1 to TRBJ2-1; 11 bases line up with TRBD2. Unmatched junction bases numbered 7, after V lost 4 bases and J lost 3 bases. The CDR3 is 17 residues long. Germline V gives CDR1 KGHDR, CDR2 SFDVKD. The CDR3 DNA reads TGTGCCACCAGTGACTCACTAGCGGGAGTCCTCTACAATGAGCAGTTCTTC. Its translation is CATSDSLAGVLYNEQFF.

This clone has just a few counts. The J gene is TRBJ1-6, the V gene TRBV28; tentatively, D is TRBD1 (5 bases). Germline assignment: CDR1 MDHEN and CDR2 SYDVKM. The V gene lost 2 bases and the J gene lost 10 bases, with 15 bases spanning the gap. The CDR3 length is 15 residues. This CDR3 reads CASSLQGGIGSPLHF. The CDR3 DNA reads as TGTGCCAGCAGTTTACAGGGAGGGATCGGATCACCCCTCCACTTT.

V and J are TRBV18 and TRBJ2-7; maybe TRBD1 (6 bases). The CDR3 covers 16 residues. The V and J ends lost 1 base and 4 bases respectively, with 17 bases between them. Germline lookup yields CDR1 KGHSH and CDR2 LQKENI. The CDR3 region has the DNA TGTGCCAGCTCACCACAGACAGGCTCGAGGGGATACGAGCAGTACTTC. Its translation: CASSPQTGSRGYEQYF.

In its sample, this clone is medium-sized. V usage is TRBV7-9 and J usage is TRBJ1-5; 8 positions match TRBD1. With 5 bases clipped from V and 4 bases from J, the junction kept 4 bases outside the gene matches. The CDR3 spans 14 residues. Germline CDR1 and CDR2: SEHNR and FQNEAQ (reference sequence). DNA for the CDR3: TGTGCCAGCAGCCATGGACAGGGTAATCAGCCCCAGCATTTT. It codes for CASSHGQGNQPQHF.

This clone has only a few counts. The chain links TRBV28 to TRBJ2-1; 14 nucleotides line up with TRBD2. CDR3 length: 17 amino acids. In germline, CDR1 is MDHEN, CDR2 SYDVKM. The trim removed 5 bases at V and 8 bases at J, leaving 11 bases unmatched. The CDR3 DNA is TGTGCCAGCAGTCTAACGGGACTAGCGGGAGTAAGCGATGAGCAGTTCTTC. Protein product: CASSLTGLAGVSDEQFF.

CDR3 region: CASSAGISGDQPQHF. The CDR3 nucleotides read TGTGCCAGCAGCGCCGGGATCAGTGGGGATCAGCCCCAGCATTTT. The gene calls are TRBV9 and TRBJ1-5; D gene uncertain. Germline CDR1 and CDR2: SGDLS and YYNGEE. The V end was cut by 3 bases, the J end by 5 bases, with 15 bases between. This CDR3 comprises 15 residues. Full variable domain (remainder filled in from reference TRBV9 and TRBJ1-5): DSGVTQTPKHLITATGQRVTLRCSPRSGDLSVYWYQQSLDQGLQFLIQYYNGEERAKGNILERFSAQQFPDLHSELNLSSLELGDSALYFCASSAGISGDQPQHFGDGTRLSIL.

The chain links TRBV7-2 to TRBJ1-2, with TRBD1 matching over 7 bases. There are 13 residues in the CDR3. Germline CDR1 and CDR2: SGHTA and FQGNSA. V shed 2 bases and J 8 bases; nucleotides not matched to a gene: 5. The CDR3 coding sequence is TGTGCCAGCAGCTTAACAGGGGCGGAAGGCTACACCTTC. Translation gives CASSLTGAEGYTF.

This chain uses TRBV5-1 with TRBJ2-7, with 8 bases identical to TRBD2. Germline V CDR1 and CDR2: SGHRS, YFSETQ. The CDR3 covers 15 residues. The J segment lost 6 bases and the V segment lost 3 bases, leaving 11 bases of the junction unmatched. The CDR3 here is CASSSWTSLGGEQYF. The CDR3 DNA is TGCGCCAGCAGCTCGTGGACTAGCCTAGGAGGCGAGCAGTACTTC.

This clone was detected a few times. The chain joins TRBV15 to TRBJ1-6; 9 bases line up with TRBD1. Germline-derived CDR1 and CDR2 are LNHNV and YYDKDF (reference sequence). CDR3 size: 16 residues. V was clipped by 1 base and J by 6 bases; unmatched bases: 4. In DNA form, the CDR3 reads TGTGCCACCAGCAGAGTGAGGGGACAGGGTAATTCACCCCTCCACTTT. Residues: CATSRVRGQGNSPLHF.

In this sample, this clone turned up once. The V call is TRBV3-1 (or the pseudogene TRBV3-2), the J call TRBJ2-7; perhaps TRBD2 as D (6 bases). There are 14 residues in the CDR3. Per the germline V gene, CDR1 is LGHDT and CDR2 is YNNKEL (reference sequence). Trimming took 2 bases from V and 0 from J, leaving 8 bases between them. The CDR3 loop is CASSQQGGSYEQYF. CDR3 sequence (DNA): TGTGCCAGCAGCCAACAGGGAGGCTCCTACGAGCAGTACTTC.

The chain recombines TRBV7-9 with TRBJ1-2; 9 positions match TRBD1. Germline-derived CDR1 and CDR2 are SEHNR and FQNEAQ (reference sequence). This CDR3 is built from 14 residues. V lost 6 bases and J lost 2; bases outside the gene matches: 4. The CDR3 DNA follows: TGTGCCAGCAGTACTACAGGGGGCAACTATGGCTACACCTTC. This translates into CASSTTGGNYGYTF. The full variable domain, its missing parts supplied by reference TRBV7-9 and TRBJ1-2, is DTGVSQNPRHKITKRGQNVTFRCDPISEHNRLYWYRQTLGQGPEFLTYFQNEAQLEKSRLLSDRFSAERPKGSFSTLEIQRTEQGDSAMYLCASSTTGGNYGYTFGSGTRLTVV.

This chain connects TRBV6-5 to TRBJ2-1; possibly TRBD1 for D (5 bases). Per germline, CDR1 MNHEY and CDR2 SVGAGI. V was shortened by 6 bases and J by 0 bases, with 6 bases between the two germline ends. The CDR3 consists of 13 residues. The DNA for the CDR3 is TGTGCCAGCAGGACAGACTCCTACAATGAGCAGTTCTTC. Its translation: CASRTDSYNEQFF.

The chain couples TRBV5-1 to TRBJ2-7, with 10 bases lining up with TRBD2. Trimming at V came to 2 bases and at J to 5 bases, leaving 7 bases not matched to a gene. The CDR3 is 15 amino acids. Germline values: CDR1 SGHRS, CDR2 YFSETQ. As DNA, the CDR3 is TGCGCCAGCAGCTTTCCCCTAGCGGGAGTCAACGAGCAGTACTTC. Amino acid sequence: CASSFPLAGVNEQYF.

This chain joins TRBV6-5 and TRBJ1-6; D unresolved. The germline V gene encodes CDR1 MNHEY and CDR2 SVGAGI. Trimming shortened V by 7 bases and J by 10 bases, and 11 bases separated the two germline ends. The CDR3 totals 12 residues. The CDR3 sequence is CASNLSTSPLHF. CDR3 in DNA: TGTGCCAGCAACCTATCTACCTCACCCCTCCACTTT.

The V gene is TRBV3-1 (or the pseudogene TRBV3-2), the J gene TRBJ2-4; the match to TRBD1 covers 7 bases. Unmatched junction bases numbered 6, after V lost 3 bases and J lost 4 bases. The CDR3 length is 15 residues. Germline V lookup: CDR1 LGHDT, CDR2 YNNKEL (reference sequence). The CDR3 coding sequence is TGTGCCAGCAGCCATCTCCGGGACAGTAAAAACATTCAGTACTTC. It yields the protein CASSHLRDSKNIQYF.

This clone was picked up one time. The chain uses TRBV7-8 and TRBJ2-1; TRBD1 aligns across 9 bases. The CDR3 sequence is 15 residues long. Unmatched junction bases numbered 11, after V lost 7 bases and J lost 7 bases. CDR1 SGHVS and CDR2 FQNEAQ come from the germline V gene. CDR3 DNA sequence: TGTGCCAGCACAGGACAGGGGCAGGCCGTGAATGAGCAGTTCTTC. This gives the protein CASTGQGQAVNEQFF. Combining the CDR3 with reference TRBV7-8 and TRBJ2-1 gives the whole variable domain GAGVSQSPRYKVAKRGQDVALRCDPISGHVSLFWYQQALGQGPEFLTYFQNEAQLDKSGLPSDRFFAERPEGSVSTLKIQRTQQEDSAVYLCASTGQGQAVNEQFFGPGTRLTVL.

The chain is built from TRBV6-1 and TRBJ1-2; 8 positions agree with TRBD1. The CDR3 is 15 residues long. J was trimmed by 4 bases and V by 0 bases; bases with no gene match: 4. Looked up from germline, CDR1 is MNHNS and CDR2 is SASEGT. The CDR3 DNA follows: TGTGCCAGCAGTGAAGCCCAGGGGGCAGGCTATGGCTACACCTTC. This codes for CASSEAQGAGYGYTF.

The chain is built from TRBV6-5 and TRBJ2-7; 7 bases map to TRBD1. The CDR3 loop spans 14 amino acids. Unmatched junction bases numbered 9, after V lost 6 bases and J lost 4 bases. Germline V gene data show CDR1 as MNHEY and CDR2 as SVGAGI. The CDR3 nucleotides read TGTGCCAGCAGAGTCAACAGGGGCAGGTACGAGCAGTACTTC. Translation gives CASRVNRGRYEQYF.

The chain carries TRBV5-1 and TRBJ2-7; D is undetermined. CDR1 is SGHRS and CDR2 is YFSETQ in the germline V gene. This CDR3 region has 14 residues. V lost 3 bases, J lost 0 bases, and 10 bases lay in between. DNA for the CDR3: TGCGCCAGCAGCTCCGGTTGGAGCTCCTACGAGCAGTACTTC. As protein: CASSSGWSSYEQYF.

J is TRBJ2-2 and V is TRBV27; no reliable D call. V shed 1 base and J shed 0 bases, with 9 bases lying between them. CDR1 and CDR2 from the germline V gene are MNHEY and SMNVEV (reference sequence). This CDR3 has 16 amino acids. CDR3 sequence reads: CASSLFSSANTGELFF. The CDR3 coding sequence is TGTGCCAGCAGTTTATTTAGCAGCGCGAACACCGGGGAGCTGTTTTTT.

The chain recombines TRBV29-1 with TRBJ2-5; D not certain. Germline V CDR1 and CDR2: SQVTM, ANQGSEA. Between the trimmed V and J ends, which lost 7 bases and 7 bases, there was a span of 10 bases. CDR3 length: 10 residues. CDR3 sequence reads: CSAISGTQYF. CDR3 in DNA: TGCAGCGCCATTTCGGGGACCCAGTACTTC.

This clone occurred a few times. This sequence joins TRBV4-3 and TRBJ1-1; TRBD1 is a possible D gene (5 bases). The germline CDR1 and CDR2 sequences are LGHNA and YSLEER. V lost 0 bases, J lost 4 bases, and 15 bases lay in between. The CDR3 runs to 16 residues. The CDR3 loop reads CASSQDQGVLSTEAFF. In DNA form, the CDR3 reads TGCGCCAGCAGCCAAGATCAAGGGGTTCTGAGCACTGAAGCTTTCTTT.